The 11 T cell receptor beta chains below all came from one sample that was sequenced in a study of blood T cells in healthy people across ages. Then a second PCR, running roughly 7 to 11 cycles, was carried out with a sample-barcoded 5' primer and a J-beta primer mix. Using its own MiXCR run on the 5' RACE reads, TCRdb lists one record per CDR3 protein. Counted here are roughly 700,000 distinct CDR3 sequences, around 25% occurring once; the ten biggest clones make up 9.4%. Separately, the same data were catalogued under a study of T cells of mothers and their children.

Sequenced: blood. The receptors come from a boy aged 5-17 years in good health.

This clonotype has at least ten counts. V and J are TRBV27 and TRBJ2-5; 9 bases align to TRBD1. CDR1 is MNHEY, CDR2 SMNVEV, per germline (reference sequence). CDR3 size: 13 residues. J gave up 11 bases and V 5 bases, and 9 bases lay outside the gene matches. Here the CDR3 DNA reads TGTGCCAGCAGTCGAGGACAGGGGAATGAGCAGTACTTC. Translated: CASSRGQGNEQYF.

This clonotype was seen a few times. The chain is built from TRBV5-6 and TRBJ1-2, with D tentatively TRBD1 (6 bases). The CDR3 runs 15 residues. V gave up 4 bases and J gave up 3 bases, with 16 bases separating them. The germline V gene has CDR1 SGHDT and CDR2 YYEEEE. The CDR3 reads CASSHESRQDYGYTF. In DNA, the CDR3 is TGTGCCAGCAGCCACGAATCCCGACAGGACTATGGCTACACCTTC. The variable domain in full, completed from reference TRBV5-6 and TRBJ1-2, reads DAGVTQSPTHLIKTRGQQVTLRCSPKSGHDTVSWYQQALGQGPQFIFQYYEEEERQRGNFPDRFSGHQFPNYSSELNVNALLLGDSALYLCASSHESRQDYGYTFGSGTRLTVV.

The chain employs TRBV6-2 or TRBV6-3 and TRBJ2-3; a weak D match, TRBD2 (5 bases). V lost 4 bases and J lost 7, with 18 bases in between. The CDR3 has 15 amino acids. Germline V lookup: CDR1 MNHEY, CDR2 SVGEGT. The CDR3 nucleotides read TGTGCCAGCAGTTCCTCCGAGGGTCTCGAGTATACGCAGTATTTT. It codes for CASSSSEGLEYTQYF.

In nucleotides, the CDR3 is TGTGCCACCTTGACAGACTATACAGATACGCAGTATTTT. It encodes CATLTDYTDTQYF. This rearrangement joins TRBV28 to TRBJ2-3; the D gene could be TRBD1 or TRBD2 (5 bases each). Trimming stripped 10 bases from V and 3 bases from J, with 14 bases between. The CDR3 loop spans 13 amino acids. Germline-derived CDR1 and CDR2 are MDHEN and SYDVKM.

A note on this clonotype: One end of the junction fails to match germline, which may point to a read error. The V gene is TRBV6-5, the J gene TRBJ2-5; D gene uncertain. The CDR3 runs to 14 residues. Looked up from germline, CDR1 is MNHEY and CDR2 is SVGAGI. In DNA form, the CDR3 reads TGTACCAGCAGACAACAGCGCCCCGGAGAGACCCAGTACTTC. Translating it yields CTSRQQRPGETQYF.

CDR3 sequence reads: CASRQQGPTNEKLFF. In nucleotides, the CDR3 is TGTGCCAGCAGACAACAGGGACCAACTAATGAAAAACTGTTTTTT. The chain has TRBV7-9 and TRBJ1-4, with D possibly TRBD1 on 6 matching bases. CDR3 length equals 15 residues. Germline lookup yields CDR1 SEHNR and CDR2 FQNEAQ (reference sequence). The V gene lost 6 bases and the J gene lost 0 bases, with 11 bases spanning the gap.

The chain links TRBV7-8 to TRBJ1-1; 9 bases agree with TRBD1. Germline loops: CDR1 SGHVS, CDR2 FQNEAQ. Germline trimming cut 5 bases from V and 0 bases from J; bases unmatched to any gene: 4. This CDR3 is built from 15 residues. The CDR3 here is CASSPRDRVNTEAFF. The CDR3 coding sequence is TGTGCCAGCAGCCCCCGGGACAGGGTGAACACTGAAGCTTTCTTT.

V gene TRBV29-1 combines with J gene TRBJ1-2; D is unclear. V lost 0 bases to trimming and J lost 8 bases, with 13 bases between them. The CDR3 length is 13 residues. The V gene's germline CDR1 is SQVTM and CDR2 ANQGSEA. CDR3 in amino acids: CSVEDPRLKGYTF. CDR3 in DNA: TGCAGCGTTGAAGATCCTAGACTGAAAGGCTACACCTTC.

The chain recombines TRBV27 with TRBJ1-2; 8 nucleotides agree with TRBD1. From germline, CDR1 is MNHEY and CDR2 SMNVEV (reference sequence). The CDR3 covers 12 residues. Losses at the gene ends were 7 bases for V and 8 bases for J; bases not matched to a gene: 6. The CDR3: CASMAGGRGYTF. CDR3 coding DNA: TGTGCCAGCATGGCAGGGGGCAGAGGCTACACCTTC.

This clonotype has just a few counts. The chain couples TRBV4-1 to TRBJ2-7; a possible D gene is TRBD2 (6 bases). This CDR3 contains 16 residues. V was shortened by 2 bases and J by 6 bases, with 20 bases between the two germline ends. Per the germline V gene, CDR1 is MGHRA and CDR2 is YSYEKL. CDR3 sequence reads: CASSQPSSAWSGEQYF. The CDR3 nucleotides read TGCGCCAGCAGCCAACCGTCTAGCGCCTGGTCTGGCGAGCAGTACTTC.

This clonotype occurred a few times. Being one base from a much bigger clone, this may be a read error. CDR3 amino acids: CSVEGQASGSSRFNEQFF. The CDR3 region has the DNA TGCAGCGTTGAAGGACAGGCTAGCGGGAGTAGTCGGTTCAATGAGCAGTTCTTC. The rearrangement links TRBV29-1 to TRBJ2-1, with 10 nucleotides matching TRBD2. CDR3 length equals 18 residues. The V gene end was trimmed by 1 base and the J gene end by 6 bases; junction bases not matched to a gene: 15. Germline values: CDR1 SQVTM, CDR2 ANQGSEA.